This entry lists 15 T cell receptor beta chains sequenced from one sample in a study of OX40 agonist ivuxolimab in advanced cancers. Repertoires were generated with immunoSEQ multiplex PCR, while TCRdb's copy carries only in-frame clones and drops some. There are about 67,000 clones in the sample; approximately 84% occur only once, and 2% to 2.5% lies in the top ten. The input for sequencing was CD4+ or CD8+ T cells sorted from blood, taken in a trial of the OX40 agonist ivuxolimab. These receptors were taken from an adult with an advanced solid tumor such as melanoma, head and neck, liver or kidney cancer.

The chain couples TRBV9 to TRBJ2-3, with D possibly matching TRBD1 (5 bases). Germline assignment: CDR1 SGDLS and CDR2 YYNGEE. The V end was cut by 4 bases, the J end by 6 bases, with 18 bases between. This CDR3 is built from 15 residues. As DNA, the CDR3 is TGTGCCAGCAGCCCGGACATACGTTCAATCGATACGCAGTATTTT. Translation: CASSPDIRSIDTQYF.

This rearrangement joins TRBV7-2 to TRBJ2-2, with TRBD2 matching 8 bases. The germline CDR1 and CDR2 sequences are SGHTA and FQGNSA. This CDR3 has 14 residues. Trimming removed 6 bases from V and 4 bases from J; junction bases left unmatched: 4. CDR3 amino acids: CASRPGGVTGELFF. Written as DNA, the CDR3 is TGTGCCAGCAGACCCGGGGGGGTCACCGGGGAGCTGTTTTTT.

The rearrangement uses TRBV6-6 and TRBJ1-1; tentatively, D is TRBD1 (5 bases). This CDR3 is 12 amino acids long. Germline CDR1 reads MNHNY; CDR2 reads SVGAGI (reference sequence). Trimming stripped 6 bases from V and 7 bases from J, with 12 bases between. CDR3 DNA: TGTGCCAGCAGGTCAGGGAATGGTGAAGCTTTCTTT. As protein: CASRSGNGEAFF.

This clone was picked up one time. The V and J genes are TRBV9 and TRBJ2-3; 7 nucleotides agree with TRBD2. Germline assignment: CDR1 SGDLS and CDR2 YYNGEE. V lost 6 bases, J lost 6 bases, and 10 bases stayed unmatched. There are 14 residues in the CDR3. CDR3 bases: TGTGCCAGCACCCGACTAGCTAGAGCGGATACGCAGTATTTT. Protein sequence: CASTRLARADTQYF.

For this clone: In the same sample, other DNA sequences code for this CDR3. The chain carries TRBV18 and TRBJ1-2; the match to TRBD1 covers 7 bases. Germline trimming cut 2 bases from V and 6 bases from J; bases unmatched to any gene: 6. This CDR3 region has 14 residues. Germline V CDR1 and CDR2: KGHSH, LQKENI. The CDR3 sequence: CASSPTGVRDGYTF. The CDR3 DNA reads TGTGCCAGCTCACCAACAGGGGTTAGGGATGGCTACACCTTC.

DNA for the CDR3: TGTGCCAGCAGTGAAGCGCAGGGGAACTATGGCTACACCTTC. Protein sequence: CASSEAQGNYGYTF. This chain joins TRBV2 and TRBJ1-2; tentative D call: TRBD1 (6 bases). Germline V gene sequence: CDR1 SNHLY, CDR2 FYNNEI. The CDR3 covers 14 residues. Trimming pared 0 bases from V and 2 bases from J, leaving 7 bases between. The full variable domain, rest sourced from reference TRBV2 and TRBJ1-2, is EPEVTQTPSHQVTQMGQEVILRCVPISNHLYFYWYRQILGQKVEFLVSFYNNEISEKSEIFDDQFSVERPDGSNFTLKIRSTKLEDSAMYFCASSEAQGNYGYTFGSGTRLTVV.

This chain links TRBV28 with TRBJ1-1; D remains unclear. Germline V gene lookup returns CDR1 MDHEN and CDR2 SYDVKM. The germline V and J ends were trimmed by 6 bases and 2 bases, with 4 bases remaining between them. CDR3 size: 11 residues. In nucleotides, the CDR3 is TGTGCCAGCAGGCGAAACACTGAAGCTTTCTTT. Amino acids: CASRRNTEAFF.

This sequence joins TRBV28 and TRBJ1-1, with D hard to call. CDR3 size: 15 residues. V was pared by 6 bases and J by 0 bases, with 14 bases between. Germline assignment: CDR1 MDHEN and CDR2 SYDVKM. CDR3 residues: CASSGRLIMNTEAFF. The CDR3 coding sequence is TGTGCCAGCAGCGGCAGGTTGATCATGAACACTGAAGCTTTCTTT.

This clone has a single count. The chain recombines TRBV6-6 with TRBJ2-1; 8 bases align to TRBD2. The CDR3 is 12 residues long. V lost 7 bases, J lost 9 bases, and 5 bases stayed unmatched. Germline V lookup: CDR1 MNHNY, CDR2 SVGAGI (reference sequence). The CDR3 bases are TGTGCCAGCACCCCGGGGGGGTCTGAGCAGTTCTTC. Residues: CASTPGGSEQFF.

The chain combines TRBV2 with TRBJ2-3, with D perhaps matching TRBD2 (5 bases). CDR1 is SNHLY, CDR2 FYNNEI, per germline. This CDR3 has 15 residues. The V gene lost 0 bases and the J gene lost 3 bases, with 10 bases spanning the gap. CDR3: CASSEAGVMTDTQYF. The CDR3 DNA reads as TGTGCCAGCAGTGAAGCGGGAGTCATGACAGATACGCAGTATTTT.

This chain joins TRBV5-1 and TRBJ2-2, with a tentative D call TRBD1 (5 bases). The CDR3 is 15 residues long. The germline gives CDR1 SGHRS, CDR2 YFSETQ. V lost 4 bases to trimming and J lost 4 bases, with 14 bases between them. The CDR3 reads CASSPAGIATGELFF. CDR3 DNA sequence: TGCGCCAGCAGCCCGGCAGGGATCGCCACCGGGGAGCTGTTTTTT.

A few counts support this clone. The chain combines TRBV28 with TRBJ1-2; D call uncertain. The germline CDR1 and CDR2 sequences are MDHEN and SYDVKM. Trimming left V 6 bases short and J 4 bases short, with 15 bases between. The length of the CDR3 is 14 residues. This CDR3 reads CASSPDRVGYGYTF. For the CDR3, the DNA is TGTGCCAGCAGCCCCGACCGAGTTGGCTATGGCTACACCTTC.

Only one count was recorded for this clone. V is TRBV18 and J is TRBJ1-3, with 7 nucleotides matching TRBD1. Trimming at V came to 1 base and at J to 13 bases, leaving 1 base not matched to a gene. The CDR3 consists of 11 residues. Germline V CDR1 and CDR2: KGHSH, LQKENI. In DNA form, the CDR3 reads TGTGCCAGCTCACCACTGGACAGGATATATTTT. It translates to CASSPLDRIYF.

The J gene is TRBJ2-3, the V gene TRBV5-1; 11 nucleotides align to TRBD1. The V and J ends lost 0 bases and 5 bases, in that order; junction bases with no gene match: 11. Germline V gives CDR1 SGHRS, CDR2 YFSETQ. The CDR3 runs to 18 residues. CDR3 sequence: CASSLAVTDRGRGDTQYF. The CDR3 nucleotides read TGCGCCAGCAGCTTGGCGGTGACGGACAGGGGGCGTGGAGATACGCAGTATTTT.

This chain joins TRBV7-9 and TRBJ2-5, with TRBD2 matching 15 bases. CDR3 size: 16 residues. Trimming took 5 bases from V and 5 from J; bases not matched to a gene: 6. Germline-derived CDR1 and CDR2 are SEHNR and FQNEAQ (reference sequence). This CDR3 reads CASSRTSGRAVETQYF. CDR3 bases: TGTGCCAGCAGCCGGACTAGCGGGAGGGCCGTGGAGACCCAGTACTTC.